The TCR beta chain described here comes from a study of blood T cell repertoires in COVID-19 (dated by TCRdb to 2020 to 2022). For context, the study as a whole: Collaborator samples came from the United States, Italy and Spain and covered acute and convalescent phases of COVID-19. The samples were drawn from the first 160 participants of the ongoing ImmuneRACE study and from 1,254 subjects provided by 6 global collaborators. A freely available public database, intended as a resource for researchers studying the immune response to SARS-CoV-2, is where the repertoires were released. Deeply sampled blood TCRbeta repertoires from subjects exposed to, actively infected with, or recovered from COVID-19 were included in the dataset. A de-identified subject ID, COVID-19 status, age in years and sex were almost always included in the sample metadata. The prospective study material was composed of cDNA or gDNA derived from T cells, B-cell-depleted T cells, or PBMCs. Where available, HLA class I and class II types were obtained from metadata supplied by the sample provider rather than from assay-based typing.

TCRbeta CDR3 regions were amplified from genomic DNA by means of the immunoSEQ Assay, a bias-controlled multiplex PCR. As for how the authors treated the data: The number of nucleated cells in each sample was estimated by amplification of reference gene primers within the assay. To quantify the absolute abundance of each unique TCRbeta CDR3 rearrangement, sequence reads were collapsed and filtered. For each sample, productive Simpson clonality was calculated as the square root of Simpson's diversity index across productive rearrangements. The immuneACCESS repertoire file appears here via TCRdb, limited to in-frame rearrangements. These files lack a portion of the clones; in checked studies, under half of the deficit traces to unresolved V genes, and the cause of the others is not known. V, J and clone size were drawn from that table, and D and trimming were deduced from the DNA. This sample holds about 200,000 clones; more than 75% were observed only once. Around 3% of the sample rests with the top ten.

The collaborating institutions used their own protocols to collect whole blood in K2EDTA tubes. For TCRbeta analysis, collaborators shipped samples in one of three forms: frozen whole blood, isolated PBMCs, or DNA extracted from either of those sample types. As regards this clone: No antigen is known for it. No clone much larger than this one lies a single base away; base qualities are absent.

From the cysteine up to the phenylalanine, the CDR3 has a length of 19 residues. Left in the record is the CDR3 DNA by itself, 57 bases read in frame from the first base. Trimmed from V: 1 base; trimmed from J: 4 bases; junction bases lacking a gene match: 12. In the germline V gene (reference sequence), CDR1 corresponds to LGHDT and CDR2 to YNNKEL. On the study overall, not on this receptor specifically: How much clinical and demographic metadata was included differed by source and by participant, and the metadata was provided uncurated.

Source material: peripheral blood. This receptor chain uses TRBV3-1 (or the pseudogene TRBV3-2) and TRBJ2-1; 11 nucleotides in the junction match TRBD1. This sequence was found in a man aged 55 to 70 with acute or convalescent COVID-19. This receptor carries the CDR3 CASSQAGRRTGGPYNEQFF. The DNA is TGTGCCAGCAGCCAAGCGGGAAGAAGGACAGGGGGCCCATACAATGAGCAGTTCTTC.